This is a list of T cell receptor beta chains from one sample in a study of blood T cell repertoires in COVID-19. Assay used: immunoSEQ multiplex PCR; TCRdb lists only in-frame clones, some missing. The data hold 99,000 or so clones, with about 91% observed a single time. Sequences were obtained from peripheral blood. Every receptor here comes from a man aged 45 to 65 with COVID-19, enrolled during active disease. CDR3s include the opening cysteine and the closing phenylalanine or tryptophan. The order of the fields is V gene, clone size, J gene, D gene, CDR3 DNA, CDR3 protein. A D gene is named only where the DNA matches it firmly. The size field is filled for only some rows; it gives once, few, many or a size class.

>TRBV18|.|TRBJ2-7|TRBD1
TGTGCCAGCTCACCACGGGGACAGGCCTCCTACGAGCAGTACTTC
CASSPRGQASYEQYF
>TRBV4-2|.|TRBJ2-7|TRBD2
TGTGCCAGCAGCCAAGATCCGGGGGGGGGTGCCCACGAGCAGTACTTC
CASSQDPGGGAHEQYF
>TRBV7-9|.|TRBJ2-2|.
TGTGCCAGCAGCCCCGCGAGGACAGCCAACCCGAGGTTAGGCGGGGAGCTGTTTTTT
CASSPARTANPRLGGELFF
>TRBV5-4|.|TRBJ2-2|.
TGTGCCAGCAGCTCGGGCGGACTAAGGAACACCGGGGAGCTGTTTTTT
CASSSGGLRNTGELFF
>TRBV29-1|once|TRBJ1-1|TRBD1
TGCAGCGTGGTCGGGAGCAGGGGGCTGAACACTGAAGCTTTCTTT
CSVVGSRGLNTEAFF
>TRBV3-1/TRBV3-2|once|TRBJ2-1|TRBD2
TGTGCCAGCAGCCCCACAGGGCGGGGGGGCTCGGATGAGCAGTTCTTC
CASSPTGRGGSDEQFF
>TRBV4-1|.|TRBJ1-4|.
TGCGCCAGCAGCCAATCTGACCGAAGCGGTGAAAAACTGTTTTTT
CASSQSDRSGEKLFF
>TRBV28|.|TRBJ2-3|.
TGTGCCAGCAACGTAGCGGCTAGGGGTGAAGATACGCAGTATTTT
CASNVAARGEDTQYF
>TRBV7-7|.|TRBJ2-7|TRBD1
TGTGCTAGCAGCCTAGCTGAGACAGGGGGCTACGAGCAGTACTTC
CASSLAETGGYEQYF
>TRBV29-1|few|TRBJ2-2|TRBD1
TGCAGCGCAACTTCCGGGACAGCCAACACCGGGGAGCTGTTTTTT
CSATSGTANTGELFF
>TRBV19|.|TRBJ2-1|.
TGTGCCAGTAGTTGGGCCGGGGGAATCTCCTACAATGAGCAGTTCTTC
CASSWAGGISYNEQFF
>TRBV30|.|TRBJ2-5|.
TGTGCCTGGAGTGCACAACAAGAGACCCAGTACTTC
CAWSAQQETQYF
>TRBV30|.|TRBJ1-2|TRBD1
TGTGCCTGGACCGGCACAGACAGGGGAGGGGGCTACACCTTC
CAWTGTDRGGGYTF
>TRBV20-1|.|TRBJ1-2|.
TGCAGTGCTAGTGACCCACTCAGGGGTGGCTACACCTTC
CSASDPLRGGYTF
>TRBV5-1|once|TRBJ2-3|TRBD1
TGCGCCAGCAGCCAGAAGGGACAGGCCGGAGATACGCAGTATTTT
CASSQKGQAGDTQYF
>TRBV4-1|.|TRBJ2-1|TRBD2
TGCGCCAGCAGCCCCATCGGACTAGCGGGGGGCCCGAGCTCCTACAATGAGCAGTTCTTC
CASSPIGLAGGPSSYNEQFF
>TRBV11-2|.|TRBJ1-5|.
TGTGCCAGCAGCTGGGCCGGCAATCAGCCCCAGCATTTT
CASSWAGNQPQHF
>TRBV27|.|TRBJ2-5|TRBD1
TGTGCCAGCAGTCCCCACCCGACAGGGCCGGGGGAGACCCAGTACTTC
CASSPHPTGPGETQYF
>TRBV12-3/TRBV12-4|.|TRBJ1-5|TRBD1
TGTGCCAGCAGTCGGGACAGGACCCAGCCCCAGCATTTT
CASSRDRTQPQHF
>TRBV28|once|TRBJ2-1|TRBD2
TGTGCCAGCAGTTTAACTGTCGGCGGGGGGGCCTCGTCTGAGCAGTTCTTC
CASSLTVGGGASSEQFF
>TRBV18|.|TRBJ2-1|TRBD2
TGTGCCAGCTCACCCCAAACACTAGCGGGGGGGCATGAGCAGTTCTTC
CASSPQTLAGGHEQFF
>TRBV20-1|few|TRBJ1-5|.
TGCAGTGCTAGTCTTGAGCTTAGCAATCAGCCCCAGCATTTT
CSASLELSNQPQHF
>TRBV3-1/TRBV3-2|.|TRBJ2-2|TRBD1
TGTGCCAGCAGCCTTGGACAGGACTACACCGGGGAGCTGTTTTTT
CASSLGQDYTGELFF
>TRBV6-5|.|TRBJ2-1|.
TGTGCCAGCACTTGGGGGCAGGGCTACAATGAGCAGTTCTTC
CASTWGQGYNEQFF
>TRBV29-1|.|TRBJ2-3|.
TGCAGCGTTAGTCCGCGGGGCACAGATACGCAGTATTTT
CSVSPRGTDTQYF
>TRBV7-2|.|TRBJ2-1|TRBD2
TGTGCCAGCAGCTTAAGGAAAGTAGGTCTAGCGGGGGGGGTGCAGTTCTTC
CASSLRKVGLAGGVQFF